The clone carrying this T cell receptor (beta chain) has more than one count but fewer than ten. Its target is unknown. This CDR3 is built from 16 residues. Germline CDR1 MDHEN, CDR2 SYDVKM. The V end lost 2 bases, the J end lost 3 bases, and 15 bases lay between the germline ends. TCRdb processed the reads anew with MiXCR; each CDR3 protein has one entry. Among around 550,000 distinct CDR3 sequences, more than 20% were seen once, and the ten largest hold less than 15%. These data are taken from a study of T cell repertoires in cytomegalovirus infection. Turning to the study itself: Public signatures in TCR beta pointed to CMV infection and matching HLA type.

Study outcomes and limitations: There were carriers of CMV plus the relevant HLA, and cumulative public TCR beta family frequency identified them. What dominated the ex vivo response were HLA-C-restricted CMV-specific TCR beta clonotypes.

Sequencing input: PBMCs. V and J are TRBV28 and TRBJ2-3; D possibly corresponds to TRBD2 (5 bases). The TCR was taken from a human donor in good health (CMV status not recorded). Some clones in this sample may be carry-over from other donors' samples. CDR3: CASSLLMRAATDTQYF. CDR3 DNA: TGTGCCAGCAGTTTACTCATGCGGGCGGCAACAGATACGCAGTATTTT.